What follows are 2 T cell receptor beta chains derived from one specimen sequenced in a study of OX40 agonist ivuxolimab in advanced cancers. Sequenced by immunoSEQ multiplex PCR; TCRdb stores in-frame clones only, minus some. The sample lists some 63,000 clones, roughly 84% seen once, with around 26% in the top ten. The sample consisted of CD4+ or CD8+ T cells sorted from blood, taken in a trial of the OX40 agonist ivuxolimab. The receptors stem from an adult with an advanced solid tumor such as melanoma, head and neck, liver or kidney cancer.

Here the CDR3 DNA reads TGTGCCAGTAGTATTCTTAACACGAACTCTGGAAACACCATATATTTT. Residues: CASSILNTNSGNTIYF. The chain uses TRBV19 and TRBJ1-3; D remains unclear. CDR3 length: 16 residues. V lost 3 bases and J 0 bases, leaving 12 bases between the germline ends. From germline, CDR1 is LNHDA and CDR2 SQIVND (reference sequence).

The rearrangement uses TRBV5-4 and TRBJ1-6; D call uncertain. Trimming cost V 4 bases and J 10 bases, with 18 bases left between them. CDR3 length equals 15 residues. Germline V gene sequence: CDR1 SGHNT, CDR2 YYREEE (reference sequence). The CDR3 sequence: CASSPDVAGSSPLHF. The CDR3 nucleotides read TGTGCCAGCAGCCCCGACGTGGCGGGGTCATCACCCCTCCACTTT.